This TCR beta chain was sequenced for a study of blood T cell repertoires in COVID-19. Study summary: Samples representing acute and convalescent COVID-19 were sourced from the United States, Italy and Spain. The analysed material was cDNA or gDNA that came from T cells, B-cell-depleted T cells, or PBMCs.

Source study methods: How many nucleated cells were present was estimated from reference gene primer amplification. Sequencing used immunoSEQ multiplex PCR; TCRdb keeps in-frame clones, though not all of them. The D gene and trimming were derived from the DNA, and the V and J assignments and clone size from that table. This table has roughly 200,000 clones, about nine tenths appearing once. Germline CDR1 and CDR2: SGDLS and YYNGEE. The V and J ends lost 0 bases and 2 bases respectively, with 6 bases between them. This CDR3 spans 14 amino acids. Ages ranged from 18 to 89 years, with residence in 24 US areas.

Sequencing was performed on PBMCs or T cells enriched from blood (not recorded which). The V and J genes are TRBV9 and TRBJ1-5; D might be TRBD1 (6 bases). The receptor's source is a woman aged 40 to 50 with acute COVID-19. The CDR3 bases are TGTGCCAGCAGCGTAGCAGGGGGCAATCAGCCCCAGCATTTT. It encodes CASSVAGGNQPQHF.